The clone carrying this T cell receptor beta chain showed up many times. Its antigen is not known. This sample is drawn from a study of T-cell reconstitution after alpha-beta-depleted transplantation in children. Whole-study results and caveats: Reports say that about two months after transplant, the alpha-beta T cells came out of several hundred graft clones that had expanded.

Using unique molecular identifiers, the investigators prepared the TCRbeta library. TCRdb recomputed calls from the PCR reads with MiXCR, one row per CDR3 protein. The sample shows around 500,000 distinct CDR3 sequences, 23% of them seen only once. Germline V gene data show CDR1 as SQVTM and CDR2 as ANQGSEA. The ends lost 6 bases at V and 11 bases at J; junction bases unmatched: 9. CDR3 length: 13 residues. The material sequenced was PBMCs, mostly from graft donor cells, taken 360 days after TCRalphabeta/CD19-depleted stem cell transplant. J is TRBJ2-1 and V is TRBV29-1; 11 nucleotides align to TRBD1. The sequence was obtained from a boy younger than two who had a stem cell transplant for acute myeloid leukemia, so the T cells may come from the graft donor. The CDR3 region is CSVAGQGAVKQFF. The CDR3, as DNA: TGCAGCGTCGCCGGACAGGGGGCGGTGAAGCAGTTCTTC.